The following is a T cell receptor beta chain sequence with its context. The specificity of this receptor is unknown. Base-call qualities are not available, and no considerably larger clone is one nucleotide away. These data belong to a study of T cell changes during pregnancy in multiple sclerosis (dated by TCRdb to about 2019). Broadly, across the study: The study looked at changes in the T cell repertoire across pregnancy in women with multiple sclerosis.

Library generation was performed with the immunoSEQ multiplex PCR assay. TCRdb retrieved this table from immuneACCESS and kept in-frame rearrangements only. Not all clones are present; in checked studies, unresolved V genes account for under half, and no reason is known for the remainder. The table for this sample lists 70,000 to 75,000 clones; about nine tenths of them were counted only once. The ten top clones hold about 2% of the sample. Including cysteine and phenylalanine, the CDR3 has 14 amino acids. Only CDR3 DNA is held: 42 bases, read in frame from base 1. According to the germline V gene, CDR1 reads ENHRY and CDR2 reads SYGVKD. After removal of 6 bases from V and 4 bases from J, the junction retains 5 bases not matched to a gene.

The clonotype comes from a female donor with multiple sclerosis, enrolled in a pregnancy study. Sequenced material: peripheral blood, taken in the second trimester of pregnancy. This sequence uses TRBV10-3 and TRBJ1-1; 10 central nucleotides agree with TRBD1. The CDR3 region has the sequence CAIRDWTGGTEAFF. In nucleotide form, the sequence is TGTGCCATCAGGGATTGGACAGGGGGCACTGAAGCTTTCTTT.